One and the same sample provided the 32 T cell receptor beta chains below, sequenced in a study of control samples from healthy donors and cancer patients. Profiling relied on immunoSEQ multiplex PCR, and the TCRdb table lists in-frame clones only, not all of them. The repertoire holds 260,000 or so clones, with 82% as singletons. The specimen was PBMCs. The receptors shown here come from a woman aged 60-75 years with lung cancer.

CDR3 residues: CASSPTLSSGEQYF. CDR3 coding DNA: TGTGCCAGCTCACCAACCCTATCCTCGGGGGAGCAGTACTTC. The chain employs TRBV18 and TRBJ2-7; tentatively, D is TRBD2 (5 bases). Per the germline V gene, CDR1 is KGHSH and CDR2 is LQKENI. The CDR3 is 14 amino acids. Deletions cut 2 bases from V and 7 bases from J, with 15 bases between.

The CDR3 DNA reads as TGTGCCAGCAGTTACTCCGGCAGCTGGGATAATTCACCCCTCCACTTT. Encoded protein: CASSYSGSWDNSPLHF. The genes are TRBV6-5 and TRBJ1-6; D gene ambiguous. The CDR3 extends over 16 amino acids. V dropped 0 bases and J dropped 5 bases, with 11 bases sitting between them. Germline V gene data show CDR1 as MNHEY and CDR2 as SVGAGI.

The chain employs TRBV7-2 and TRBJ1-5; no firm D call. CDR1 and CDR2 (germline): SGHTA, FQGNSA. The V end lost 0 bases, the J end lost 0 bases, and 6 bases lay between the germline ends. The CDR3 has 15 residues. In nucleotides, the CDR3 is TGTGCCAGCAGCTTAGCGCTGAGTAGCAATCAGCCCCAGCATTTT. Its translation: CASSLALSSNQPQHF.

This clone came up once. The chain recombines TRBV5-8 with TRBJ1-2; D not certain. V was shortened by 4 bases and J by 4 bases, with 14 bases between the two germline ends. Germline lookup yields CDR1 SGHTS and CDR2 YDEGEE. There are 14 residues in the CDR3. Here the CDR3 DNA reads TGTGCCAGCAGCGTAAATGGGAATGGCTATGGCTACACCTTC. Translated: CASSVNGNGYGYTF.

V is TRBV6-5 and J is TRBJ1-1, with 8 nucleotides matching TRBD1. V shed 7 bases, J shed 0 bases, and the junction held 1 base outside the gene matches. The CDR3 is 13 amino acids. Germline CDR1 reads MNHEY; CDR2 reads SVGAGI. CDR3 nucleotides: TGTGCCAGCAAGACAGGGGTGAACACTGAAGCTTTCTTT. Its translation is CASKTGVNTEAFF.

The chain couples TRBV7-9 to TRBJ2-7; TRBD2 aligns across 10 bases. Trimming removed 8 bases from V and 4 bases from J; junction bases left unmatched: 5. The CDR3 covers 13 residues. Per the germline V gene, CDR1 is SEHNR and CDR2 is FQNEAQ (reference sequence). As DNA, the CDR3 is TGTGCCAGCTTAGCGGGAGGAGGGTACGAGCAGTACTTC. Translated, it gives CASLAGGGYEQYF.

Here the CDR3 DNA reads TGCGCCAGCAGCTTAGTTAAGCCGGGACAGGGGGCGGCCGAGCAGTACTTC. Translation gives CASSLVKPGQGAAEQYF. The chain employs TRBV5-1 and TRBJ2-7; 12 bases fit TRBD1. Germline V gene lookup returns CDR1 SGHRS and CDR2 YFSETQ. V lost 2 bases, J lost 6 bases, and 12 bases stayed unmatched. The CDR3 has 17 residues.

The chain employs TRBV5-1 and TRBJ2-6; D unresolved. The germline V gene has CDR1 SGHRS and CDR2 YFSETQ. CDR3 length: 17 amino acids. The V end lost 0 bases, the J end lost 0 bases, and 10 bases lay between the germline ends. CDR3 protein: CASSLAGTTSGANVLTF. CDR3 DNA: TGCGCCAGCAGCTTGGCCGGTACAACCTCTGGGGCCAACGTCCTGACTTTC.

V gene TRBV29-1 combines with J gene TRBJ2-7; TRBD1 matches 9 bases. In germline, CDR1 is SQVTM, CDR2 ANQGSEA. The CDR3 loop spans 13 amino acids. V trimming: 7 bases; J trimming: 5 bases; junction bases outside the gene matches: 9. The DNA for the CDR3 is TGCAGCGCAGCACCGGGACAGGGCCACGAGCAGTACTTC. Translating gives CSAAPGQGHEQYF.

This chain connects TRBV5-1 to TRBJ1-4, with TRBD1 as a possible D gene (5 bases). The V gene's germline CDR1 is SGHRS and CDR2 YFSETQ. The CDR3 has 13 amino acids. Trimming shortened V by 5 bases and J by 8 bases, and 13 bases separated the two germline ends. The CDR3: CASRRRDLEKLFF. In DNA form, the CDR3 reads TGCGCCAGCAGGCGCAGGGATCTCGAAAAACTGTTTTTT.

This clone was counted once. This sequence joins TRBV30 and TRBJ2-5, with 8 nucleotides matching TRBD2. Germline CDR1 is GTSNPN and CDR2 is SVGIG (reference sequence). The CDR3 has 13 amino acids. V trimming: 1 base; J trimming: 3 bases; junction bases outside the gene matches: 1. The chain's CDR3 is CAWSAGGEETQYF. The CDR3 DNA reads TGTGCCTGGAGTGCGGGAGGGGAAGAGACCCAGTACTTC.

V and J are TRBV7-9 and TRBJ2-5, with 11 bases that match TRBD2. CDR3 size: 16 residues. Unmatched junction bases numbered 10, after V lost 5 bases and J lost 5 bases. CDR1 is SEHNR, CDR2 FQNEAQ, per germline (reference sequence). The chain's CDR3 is CASSLPLAGGSETQYF. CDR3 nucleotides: TGTGCCAGCAGCCTTCCTCTAGCGGGAGGTTCGGAGACCCAGTACTTC.

This CDR3 is CASKWDGSYEQYF. The CDR3 nucleotides read TGCGCCAGCAAATGGGACGGCTCCTACGAGCAGTACTTC. V and J are TRBV5-1 and TRBJ2-7; D may be TRBD1 or TRBD2 (5 bases each). This CDR3 is built from 13 residues. Germline V gives CDR1 SGHRS, CDR2 YFSETQ. The V gene lost 6 bases and the J gene lost 0 bases, with 10 bases spanning the gap.

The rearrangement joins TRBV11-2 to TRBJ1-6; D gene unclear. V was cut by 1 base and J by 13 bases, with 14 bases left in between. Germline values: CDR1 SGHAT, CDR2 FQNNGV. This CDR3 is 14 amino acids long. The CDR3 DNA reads TGTGCCAGCAGCTTAGTTTTGGTGGCTTCGCCCCTCCACTTT. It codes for CASSLVLVASPLHF.

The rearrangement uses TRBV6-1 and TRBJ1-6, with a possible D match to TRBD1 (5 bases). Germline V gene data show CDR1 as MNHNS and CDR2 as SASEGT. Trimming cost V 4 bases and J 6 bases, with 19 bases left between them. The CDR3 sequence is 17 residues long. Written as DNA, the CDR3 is TGTGCCAGCAGTGGACCCGTGTACAGGTCTCTTAATTCACCCCTCCACTTT. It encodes CASSGPVYRSLNSPLHF.

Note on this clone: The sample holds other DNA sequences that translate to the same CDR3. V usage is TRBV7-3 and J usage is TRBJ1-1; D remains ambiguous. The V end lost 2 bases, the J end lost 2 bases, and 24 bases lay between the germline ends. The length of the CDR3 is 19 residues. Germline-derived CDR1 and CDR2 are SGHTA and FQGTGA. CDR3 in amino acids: CASSLQPLGILGINTEAFF. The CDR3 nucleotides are TGTGCCAGCAGCTTACAACCCTTGGGAATCCTGGGAATAAACACTGAAGCTTTCTTT. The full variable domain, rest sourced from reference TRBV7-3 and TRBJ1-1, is GAGVSQTPSNKVTEKGKYVELRCDPISGHTALYWYRQSLGQGPEFLIYFQGTGAADDSGLPNDRFFAVRPEGSVSTLKIQRTERGDSAVYLCASSLQPLGILGINTEAFFGQGTRLTVV.

The CDR3 protein is CASSTRDRGQETQYF. The DNA for the CDR3 is TGTGCCAGCAGCACTCGGGACAGGGGGCAAGAGACCCAGTACTTC. This chain connects TRBV21-1 to TRBJ2-5; the table assigns TRBD1, which was not confirmed against the DNA. TRBV21-1 is a pseudogene segment. The CDR3 is 15 residues long.

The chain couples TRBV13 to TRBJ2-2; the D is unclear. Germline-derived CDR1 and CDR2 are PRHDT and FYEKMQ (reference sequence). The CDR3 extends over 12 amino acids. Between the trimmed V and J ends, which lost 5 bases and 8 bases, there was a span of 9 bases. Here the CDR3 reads CASSLSFGELFF. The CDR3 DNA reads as TGTGCCAGCAGCCTATCTTTTGGGGAGCTGTTTTTT.

The CDR3 coding sequence is TGTGCCATCAGTGAGCCCGGGACTAGCGGGGGGGCCGATACGCAGTATTTT. This gives the protein CAISEPGTSGGADTQYF. The gene calls are TRBV10-3 and TRBJ2-3; 16 bases fit TRBD2. Germline CDR1 reads ENHRY; CDR2 reads SYGVKD. The junction had 5 bases not matched to a gene; V was cut back by 2 bases and J by 6 bases. The CDR3 is made up of 17 amino acids.

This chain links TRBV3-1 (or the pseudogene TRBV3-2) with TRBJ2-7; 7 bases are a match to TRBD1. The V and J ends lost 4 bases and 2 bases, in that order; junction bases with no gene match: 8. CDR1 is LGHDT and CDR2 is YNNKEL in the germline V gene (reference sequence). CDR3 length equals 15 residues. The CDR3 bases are TGTGCCAGCAGCCTCACCCCAGGGGGAGCCTACGAGCAGTACTTC. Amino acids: CASSLTPGGAYEQYF.

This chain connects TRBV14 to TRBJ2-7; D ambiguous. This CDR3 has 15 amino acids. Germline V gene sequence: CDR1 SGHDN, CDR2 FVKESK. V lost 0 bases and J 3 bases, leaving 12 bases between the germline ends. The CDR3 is CASSQDLSRFYEQYF. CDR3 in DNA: TGTGCCAGCAGCCAAGATCTTTCCCGATTCTACGAGCAGTACTTC.

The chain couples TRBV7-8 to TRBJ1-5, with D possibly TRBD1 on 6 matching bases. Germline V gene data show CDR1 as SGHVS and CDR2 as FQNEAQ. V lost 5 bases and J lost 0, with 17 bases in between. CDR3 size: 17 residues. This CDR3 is CASSPNARGSSNQPQHF. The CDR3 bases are TGTGCCAGCAGCCCGAACGCAAGGGGGAGTAGCAATCAGCCCCAGCATTTT.

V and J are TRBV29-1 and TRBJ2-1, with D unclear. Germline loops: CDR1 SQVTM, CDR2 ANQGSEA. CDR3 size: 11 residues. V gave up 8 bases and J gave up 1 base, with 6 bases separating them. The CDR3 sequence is CSSVSYNEQFF. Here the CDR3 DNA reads TGCAGCTCCGTGTCCTACAATGAGCAGTTCTTC.

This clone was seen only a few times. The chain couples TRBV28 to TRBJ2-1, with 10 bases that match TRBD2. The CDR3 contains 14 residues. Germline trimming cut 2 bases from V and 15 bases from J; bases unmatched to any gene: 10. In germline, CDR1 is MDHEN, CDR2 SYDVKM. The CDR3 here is CASSLMASGRVMFF. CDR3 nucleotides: TGTGCCAGCAGTTTAATGGCTAGCGGGAGAGTTATGTTCTTC.

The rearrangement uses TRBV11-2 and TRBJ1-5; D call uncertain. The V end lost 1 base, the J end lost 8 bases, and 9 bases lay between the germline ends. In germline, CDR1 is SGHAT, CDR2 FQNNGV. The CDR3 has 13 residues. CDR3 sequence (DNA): TGTGCCAGCAGCTTAGGGGATTTGGAGCCCCAGCATTTT. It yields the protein CASSLGDLEPQHF.

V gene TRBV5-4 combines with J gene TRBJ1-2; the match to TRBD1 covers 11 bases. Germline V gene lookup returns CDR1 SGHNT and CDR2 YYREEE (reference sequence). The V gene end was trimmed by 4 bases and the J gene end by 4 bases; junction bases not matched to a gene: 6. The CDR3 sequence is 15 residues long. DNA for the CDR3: TGTGCCAGCAGCCCCGGACAGGGGGCGGCCTATGGCTACACCTTC. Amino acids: CASSPGQGAAYGYTF.

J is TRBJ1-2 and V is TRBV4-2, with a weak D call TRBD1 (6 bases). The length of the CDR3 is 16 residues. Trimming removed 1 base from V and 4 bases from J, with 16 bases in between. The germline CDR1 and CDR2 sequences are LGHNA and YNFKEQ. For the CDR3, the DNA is TGTGCCAGCAGCCAAGGGGGGGGCGCCAGTGGCTATGGCTACACCTTC. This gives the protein CASSQGGGASGYGYTF.

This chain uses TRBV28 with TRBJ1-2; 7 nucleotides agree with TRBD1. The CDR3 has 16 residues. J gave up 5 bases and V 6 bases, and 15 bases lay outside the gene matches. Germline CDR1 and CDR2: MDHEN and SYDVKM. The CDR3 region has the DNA TGTGCCAGCAGCCCCGCCGGGCAGGGGGAAAAATATGGCTACACCTTC. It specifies CASSPAGQGEKYGYTF.

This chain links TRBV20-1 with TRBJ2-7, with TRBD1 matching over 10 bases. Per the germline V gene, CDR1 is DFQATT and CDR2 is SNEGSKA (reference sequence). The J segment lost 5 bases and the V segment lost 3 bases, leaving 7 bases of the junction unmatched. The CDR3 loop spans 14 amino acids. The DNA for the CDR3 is TGCAGTGCTAGTCGGGACAGGGGATTTGACGAGCAGTACTTC. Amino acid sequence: CSASRDRGFDEQYF.

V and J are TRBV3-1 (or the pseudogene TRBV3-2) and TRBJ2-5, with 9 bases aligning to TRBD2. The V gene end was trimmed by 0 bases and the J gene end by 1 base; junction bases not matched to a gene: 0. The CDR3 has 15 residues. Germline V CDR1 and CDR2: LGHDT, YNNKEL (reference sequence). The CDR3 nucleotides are TGTGCCAGCAGCCAAGATAGCGGGGGCCAAGAGACCCAGTACTTC. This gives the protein CASSQDSGGQETQYF.

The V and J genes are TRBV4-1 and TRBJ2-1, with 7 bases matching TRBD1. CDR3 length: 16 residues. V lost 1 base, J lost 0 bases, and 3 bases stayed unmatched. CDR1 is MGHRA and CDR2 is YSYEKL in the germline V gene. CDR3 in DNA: TGCGCCAGCAGCCAAGGACAGGGAAGCTCCTACAATGAGCAGTTCTTC. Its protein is CASSQGQGSSYNEQFF.

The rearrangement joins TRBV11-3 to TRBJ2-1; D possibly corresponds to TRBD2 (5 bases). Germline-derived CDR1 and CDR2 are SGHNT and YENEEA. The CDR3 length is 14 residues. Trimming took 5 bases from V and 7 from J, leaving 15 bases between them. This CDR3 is CASSNPPLVNEQFF. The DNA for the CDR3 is TGTGCCAGCAGCAACCCCCCACTAGTGAATGAGCAGTTCTTC.